Shown below are 7 T cell receptor beta chains from a single sample sequenced in a study of early T cells in non-severe SARS-CoV-2 infection. TCRdb re-derived calls from the 5' RACE reads in MiXCR, one entry per CDR3 protein. This table has 55,000 to 75,000 distinct CDR3 sequences, approximately 12% appearing once. The specimen was whole blood. Receptors were obtained from an adult who was a healthcare worker with PCR-confirmed SARS-CoV-2 infection or an uninfected control (not recorded which).

The CDR3 nucleotides are TGCGCCAGCGGGGGACTAGCGGGCTTTGAGGCAGATACGCAGTATTTT. Encoded protein: CASGGLAGFEADTQYF. V gene TRBV10-2 combines with J gene TRBJ2-3; TRBD2 matches 12 bases. Per the germline V gene, CDR1 is WSHSY and CDR2 is SAAADI. The CDR3 has 16 residues. V gave up 8 bases and J gave up 4 bases; unmatched junction bases: 10.

The sample holds many counts of this clonotype. The chain uses TRBV5-6 and TRBJ1-1, with D possibly being TRBD1 (6 bases). V was trimmed by 6 bases and J by 3 bases, leaving 15 bases between them. Germline V gene lookup returns CDR1 SGHDT and CDR2 YYEEEE. This CDR3 contains 14 residues. The chain's CDR3 is CASTEQGKYTEAFF. In nucleotides, the CDR3 is TGTGCCAGCACCGAACAGGGCAAATACACTGAAGCTTTCTTT.

The V and J genes are TRBV12-3 or TRBV12-4 and TRBJ1-4; 9 bases fit TRBD1. The CDR3 runs 13 residues. Germline trimming cut 5 bases from V and 10 bases from J; bases unmatched to any gene: 5. CDR3 sequence (DNA): TGTGCCAGCAGTCACGGACAGGGGAGAAAACTGTTTTTT. It translates to CASSHGQGRKLFF.

The rearrangement links TRBV12-3 or TRBV12-4 to TRBJ2-1; D remains unclear. The CDR3 runs 10 residues. V lost 6 bases, J lost 15 bases, and 12 bases lay in between. The CDR3, as DNA: TGTGCCAGCAGGGCCCTCACCCTGTTCTTC. Its protein is CASRALTLFF.

This chain uses TRBV6-2 or TRBV6-3 with TRBJ2-2; TRBD2 matches 7 bases. Per germline, CDR1 MNHEY and CDR2 SVGEGT. V shed 6 bases, J shed 5 bases, and the junction held 6 bases outside the gene matches. The CDR3 length is 14 residues. The CDR3 DNA reads as TGTGCCAGCAGCTCCCGCGGGAGTACCGGGGAGCTGTTTTTT. Protein: CASSSRGSTGELFF.

In this sample, this clonotype turned up many times. The chain combines TRBV19 with TRBJ2-7; D possibly corresponds to TRBD2 (7 bases). V was clipped by 3 bases and J by 2 bases, with 14 bases between them. The CDR3 is 15 amino acids. Germline lookup yields CDR1 LNHDA and CDR2 SQIVND (reference sequence). CDR3 protein: CASSIREGGPYEQYF. The CDR3 region has the DNA TGTGCCAGTAGTATTCGTGAGGGGGGGCCCTACGAGCAGTACTTC.

This clonotype was recorded a few times. The rearrangement joins TRBV15 to TRBJ2-3; the D gene is possibly TRBD1 (5 bases). Trimming pared 7 bases from V and 0 bases from J, leaving 14 bases between. This CDR3 comprises 15 residues. The germline V gene has CDR1 LNHNV and CDR2 YYDKDF (reference sequence). DNA for the CDR3: TGTGCCACCACGCAGGGCAGGACCAGCACAGATACGCAGTATTTT. This encodes CATTQGRTSTDTQYF.